This T cell receptor beta chain was documented in a study of T cell repertoires in aging, cancer and after chemotherapy. Rearranged V-D-J TRB sequences were amplified with a mixed TRB-A/B primer pool. TCRdb reanalysed the multiplex PCR reads using MiXCR and keeps one entry per CDR3 protein. The profile covers about 5,000 distinct CDR3 sequences, with less than 25% appearing a single time and roughly 4.5% taken by the ten largest. Amplification of TCR beta used genomic DNA extracted from peripheral blood. This CDR3 has 13 residues. V was shortened by 3 bases and J by 3 bases, with 11 bases between the two germline ends. Per germline, CDR1 DFQATT and CDR2 SNEGSKA (reference sequence).

The sequenced material came from blood. The V gene is TRBV20-1, the J gene TRBJ2-5; a weak D match, TRBD2 (6 bases). The receptor was derived from a human donor with a blood cancer. CDR3 amino acids: CSASGLPKETQYF. The DNA for the CDR3 is TGCAGTGCTAGCGGACTACCGAAAGAGACCCAGTACTTC.